A selection of T cell receptor beta chains follows, all from one sample in a study of T cells in Graves' hyperthyroidism and ophthalmopathy. One entry per CDR3 protein results from TCRdb running MiXCR on the multiplex PCR reads. Of approximately 220,000 distinct CDR3 sequences in the sample, around 17% are singletons; the top ten hold roughly 44%. Sample: blood. These receptors came from a middle-aged man with Graves' hyperthyroidism. The CDR3 runs from the conserved cysteine through the conserved F or W. The order of the fields is D gene, V gene, CDR3 length, J gene, clone size, CDR3 DNA, CDR3 protein. D genes are given only for firm matches. Expanded clones get a size class; other rows say once, few or many, or leave the size out.

>-|TRBV24-1|15|TRBJ1-5|-
TGTGCCACCAGTGCCCTACAGGGAAGCAATCAGCCCCAGCATTTT
CATSALQGSNQPQHF
>-|TRBV9|13|TRBJ1-2|few
TGTGCCAGCAGCGTAGGGCAACTTTATGGCTACACCTTC
CASSVGQLYGYTF
>-|TRBV5-1|14|TRBJ1-3|many
TGCGCCAGCAGCAGTCCAGACTCTGGAAACACCATATATTTT
CASSSPDSGNTIYF
>TRBD1|TRBV7-9|18|TRBJ2-2|many
TGTGCCAGCAGCGATCCGAGTCAGGGACAGGGTGACACCGGGGAGCTGTTTTTT
CASSDPSQGQGDTGELFF
>-|TRBV6-1|15|TRBJ2-7|many
TGTGCCAGCAACTCCGGGGGTGGGGAAAGCTACGAGCAGTACTTC
CASNSGGGESYEQYF
>TRBD1|TRBV30|14|TRBJ1-1|many
TGTGCCTGGAGTCTCAGGGACAGGGGCACTGAAGCTTTCTTT
CAWSLRDRGTEAFF
>TRBD1|TRBV20-1|14|TRBJ2-1|many
TGCAGTGCGACTCCGGGACAGGGTTGGTATGAGCAGTTCTTC
CSATPGQGWYEQFF
>TRBD1|TRBV27|14|TRBJ1-5|many
TGTGCCAGCAGTTTTGGGACAGGGAGTCAGCCCCAGCATTTT
CASSFGTGSQPQHF
>-|TRBV3-1|12|TRBJ1-2|many
TGTGCCAGCAGCGCGTCCCGAGTGAGCTACACCTTC
CASSASRVSYTF
>-|TRBV12-3/TRBV12-4|12|TRBJ1-6|many
TGTGCCAGCAGTTTATTAAGTTCACCCCTCCACTTT
CASSLLSSPLHF
>TRBD1|TRBV28|14|TRBJ1-1|many
TGTGCCAGCAATAGACAGGGAGTGGACACTGAAGCTTTCTTT
CASNRQGVDTEAFF
>TRBD1|TRBV6-1|13|TRBJ2-3|many
TGTGCCAGCCGGGACAGCCGCACAGATACGCAGTATTTT
CASRDSRTDTQYF
>-|TRBV7-2|14|TRBJ1-1|many
TGTGCCAGCAGCCCCGGGACATTTGTTTCTGAAGCTTTCTTT
CASSPGTFVSEAFF
>TRBD1|TRBV5-1|16|TRBJ2-2|-
TGCGCCAGCAGCTTTTCAGGGGGTACGAACACCGGGGAGCTGTTTTTT
CASSFSGGTNTGELFF
>TRBD2|TRBV4-3|17|TRBJ2-2|few
TGCGCCAGCAGCCAAGAGTATGCTAGCGGGGCAATCGGGGAGCTGTTTTTT
CASSQEYASGAIGELFF
>TRBD1|TRBV2|15|TRBJ1-1|many
TGTGCCAGCAGCCTTCAGGGACAGGGTTTGACTGAAGCTTTCTTT
CASSLQGQGLTEAFF
>TRBD1|TRBV2|17|TRBJ2-5|few
TGTGCCAGCAGTGAAAAGAGGGACAGGCGACCCCAAGAGACCCAGTACTTC
CASSEKRDRRPQETQYF
>-|TRBV5-6|16|TRBJ1-4|-
TGTGCCAGCAGCTTGGCAGCAGGAGCAACTAATGAAAAACTGTTTTTT
CASSLAAGATNEKLFF
>TRBD1|TRBV28|16|TRBJ1-6|many
TGTGCCAGCAGTCGGGACAGGGGGGCCTATAATTCGCCCCTCCACTTT
CASSRDRGAYNSPLHF
>TRBD2|TRBV9|16|TRBJ2-7|many
TGTGCCAGCAGCCCGAGGGCAGCGGGGGGCTCGTACGAGCAGTACTTC
CASSPRAAGGSYEQYF